The entry below gives a single TCR beta chain sequence along with its context. This sample is part of a study of blood T cell repertoires in COVID-19. The wider study: Samples taken during acute and convalescent COVID-19 were collected in the United States, Italy and Spain. The analysed material was cDNA or gDNA that came from T cells, B-cell-depleted T cells, or PBMCs.

Per the germline V gene, CDR1 is MRHNA and CDR2 is SNTAGT. This CDR3 spans 21 amino acids. After removal of 0 bases from V and 0 bases from J, the junction contained 15 bases not matched to a gene. Original handling: The assay estimated nucleated cells by amplifying reference gene primers. Measured with immunoSEQ multiplex PCR; TCRdb has only the in-frame clones, and not every one. V, J and clone size derive from that table, while D and trimming were established from the DNA sequence. Of some 130,000 clones in the sample, 75% to 85% were seen once. The sequence came from an older man with acute or convalescent COVID-19. The sample was peripheral blood. The chain is built from TRBV6-4 and TRBJ1-3; 9 bases map to TRBD1. The CDR3 loop reads CASSDSNGGLTGGNSGNTIYF. The CDR3, as DNA: TGTGCCAGCAGTGACTCCAACGGCGGTTTGACAGGGGGGAACTCTGGAAACACCATATATTTT.